The clone carrying this T cell receptor beta chain was detected only once. The target antigen is unknown. Documented time point: week 5, during vaccination. The vaccine gave 300 ug of a 20-mer mutant IDH1 peptide subcutaneously per dose. Patients carried new grade 3 or 4 IDH1-mutant astrocytomas lacking nuclear ATRX. This sample is part of a study of a mutant IDH1 vaccine in newly diagnosed glioma. Study-level information: Onset of vaccination occurred 4-6 weeks following radiotherapy alone, or with temozolomide cycles. The treated group averaged 40.4 years old and was about 60% male, approximately 40% female. Previous treatment comprised radiotherapy, temozolomide, or both, mostly both.

The CDR3 consists of 14 residues. Germline V gene data show CDR1 as LNHDA and CDR2 as SQIVND (reference sequence). Trimming shortened V by 7 bases and J by 7 bases, and 19 bases separated the two germline ends. Sequenced by immunoSEQ multiplex PCR; TCRdb stores in-frame clones only, minus some. The sample holds fewer than 100,000 clones, 90% to 95% seen once. The input for sequencing was PBMCs, taken from a glioma patient whose treatment included an IDH1 peptide vaccine. The rearrangement joins TRBV19 to TRBJ1-1; TRBD1 might be the D (5 bases). The source of this sequence is a woman aged 50 to 60 with glioma. The CDR3, as DNA: TGTGCCAGTACCCAGCGGACACCCGGCCGTGAAGCTTTCTTT. Translating it yields CASTQRTPGREAFF.